The TCR beta chain described here comes from a study of T cells in Graves' hyperthyroidism and ophthalmopathy. Background on the study: Peripheral blood sampling occurred at initial diagnosis, before any treatment.

Patients with uncontrolled infections, other autoimmune diseases, pregnancy or lactation were excluded. In making diagnoses, clinical symptoms, serum thyroxine and TRAb, thyroid ultrasound and orbital computed tomography were all used. TCR beta CDR3 region amplification was performed from RNA transcripts. The primer set for the first-round RT-PCR of the TCR CDR3 was HTBI. TCRdb reanalysed the multiplex PCR reads using MiXCR and keeps one entry per CDR3 protein. The sample contains some 770,000 distinct CDR3 sequences, around 17% of which appear only once. V lost 0 bases to trimming and J lost 7 bases, with 29 bases between them. Germline values: CDR1 SGDLS, CDR2 YYNGEE. The CDR3 is 21 residues long.

The receptor was derived from a man between 18 and 29 years old with Graves' hyperthyroidism. The sequenced sample was blood. This rearrangement joins TRBV9 to TRBJ1-6; D is unresolved. The CDR3 DNA reads TGTGCCAGCAGCGTAGCCTATATGAGCTCCCCTCAGCCTATGATGAATTCACCCCTCCACTTT. This gives the protein CASSVAYMSSPQPMMNSPLHF.